This entry lists 2 T cell receptor beta chains sequenced from one sample in a study of cytomegalovirus exposure and HLA in healthy donors. Profiled with immunoSEQ multiplex PCR; TCRdb holds only in-frame clones, not every one. The top ten hold more than 0.95% of the sample, which has some 130,000 clones, nearly 90% seen once. The specimen sequenced was PBMCs. All receptors derive from a woman aged 18-29 years in good health and CMV-seronegative.

The rearrangement uses TRBV6-6 and TRBJ1-1; no firm D call. The length of the CDR3 is 14 residues. Germline-derived CDR1 and CDR2 are MNHNY and SVGAGI (reference sequence). Trimming removed 2 bases from V and 3 bases from J, with 10 bases in between. The DNA for the CDR3 is TGTGCCAGCAGTTACCCGGGGAAGGACACTGAAGCTTTCTTT. It yields the protein CASSYPGKDTEAFF.

The CDR3 is CASSARDNYEQYF. CDR3 in DNA: TGCGCCAGCAGCGCCCGGGACAACTACGAGCAGTACTTC. The V and J genes are TRBV5-1 and TRBJ2-7; D possibly corresponds to TRBD1 (6 bases). The CDR3 consists of 13 residues. V lost 4 bases to trimming and J lost 3 bases, with 11 bases between them. Per the germline V gene, CDR1 is SGHRS and CDR2 is YFSETQ. Based on the CDR3 plus reference TRBV5-1 and TRBJ2-7, the full variable domain is KAGVTQTPRYLIKTRGQQVTLSCSPISGHRSVSWYQQTPGQGLQFLFEYFSETQRNKGNFPGRFSGRQFSNSRSEMNVSTLELGDSALYLCASSARDNYEQYFGPGTRLTVT.